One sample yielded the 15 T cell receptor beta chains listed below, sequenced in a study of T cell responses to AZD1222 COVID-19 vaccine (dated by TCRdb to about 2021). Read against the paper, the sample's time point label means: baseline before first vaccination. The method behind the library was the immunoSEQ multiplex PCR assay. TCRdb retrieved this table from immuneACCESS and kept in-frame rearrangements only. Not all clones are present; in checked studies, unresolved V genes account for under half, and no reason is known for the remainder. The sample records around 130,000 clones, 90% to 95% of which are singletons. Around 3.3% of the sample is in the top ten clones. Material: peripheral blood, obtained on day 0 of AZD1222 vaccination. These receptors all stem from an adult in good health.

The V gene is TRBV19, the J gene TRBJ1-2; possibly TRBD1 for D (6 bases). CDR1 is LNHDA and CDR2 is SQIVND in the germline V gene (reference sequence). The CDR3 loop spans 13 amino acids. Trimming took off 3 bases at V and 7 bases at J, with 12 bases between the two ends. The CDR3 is CASSIRQGSGYTF. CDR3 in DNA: TGTGCCAGTAGTATTAGGCAGGGGTCTGGCTACACCTTC. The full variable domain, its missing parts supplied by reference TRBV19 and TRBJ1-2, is DGGITQSPKYLFRKEGQNVTLSCEQNLNHDAMYWYRQDPGQGLRLIYYSQIVNDFQKGDIAEGYSVSREKKESFPLTVTSAQKNPTAFYLCASSIRQGSGYTFGSGTRLTVV.

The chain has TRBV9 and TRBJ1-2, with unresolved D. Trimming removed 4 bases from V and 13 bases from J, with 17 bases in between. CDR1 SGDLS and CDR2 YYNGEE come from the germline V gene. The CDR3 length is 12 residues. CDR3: CASSLGSSIPTF. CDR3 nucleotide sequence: TGTGCCAGCAGCCTGGGGTCCTCTATTCCCACCTTC.

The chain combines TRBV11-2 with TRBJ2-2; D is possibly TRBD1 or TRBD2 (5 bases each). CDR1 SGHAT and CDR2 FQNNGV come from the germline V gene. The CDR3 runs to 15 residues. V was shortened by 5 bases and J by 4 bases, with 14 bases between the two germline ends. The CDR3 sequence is CASSETGTGTGELFF. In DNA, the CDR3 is TGTGCCAGCAGCGAAACCGGGACGGGCACCGGGGAGCTGTTTTTT.

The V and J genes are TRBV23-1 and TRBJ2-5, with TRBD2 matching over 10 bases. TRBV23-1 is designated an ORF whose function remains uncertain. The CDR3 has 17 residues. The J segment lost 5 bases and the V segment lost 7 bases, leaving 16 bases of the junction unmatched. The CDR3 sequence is CASTTRQREGRTETQYF. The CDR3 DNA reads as TGCGCCAGCACGACACGGCAGCGGGAGGGCCGCACGGAGACCCAGTACTTC.

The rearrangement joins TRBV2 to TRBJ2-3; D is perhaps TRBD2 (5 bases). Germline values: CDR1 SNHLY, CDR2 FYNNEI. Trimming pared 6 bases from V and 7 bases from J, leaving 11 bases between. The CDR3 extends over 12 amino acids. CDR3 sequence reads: CASRLDSNTQYF. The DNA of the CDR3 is TGTGCCAGCAGACTGGACTCTAATACGCAGTATTTT.

CDR3 nucleotides: TGTGCCAGCAGTTTTGCACAGGAGGGAGCGGACGAGCAGTACTTC. Its translation is CASSFAQEGADEQYF. The chain combines TRBV28 with TRBJ2-7, with a tentative D call TRBD2 (6 bases). The V gene's germline CDR1 is MDHEN and CDR2 SYDVKM. V was trimmed by 3 bases and J by 5 bases, leaving 17 bases between them. The CDR3 spans 15 residues.

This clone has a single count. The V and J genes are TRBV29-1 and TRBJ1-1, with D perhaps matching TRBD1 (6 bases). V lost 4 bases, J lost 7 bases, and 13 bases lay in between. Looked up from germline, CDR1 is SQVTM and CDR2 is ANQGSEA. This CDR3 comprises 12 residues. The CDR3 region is CSVATGQSEAFF. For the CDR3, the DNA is TGCAGCGTTGCCACGGGACAAAGTGAAGCTTTCTTT.

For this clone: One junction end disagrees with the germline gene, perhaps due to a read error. CDR3 bases: TGCAGTGCTAGAGGCCAATATTACGGGCACTTC. Encoded protein: CSARGQYYGHF. The chain has TRBV20-1 and TRBJ2-7; D is undetermined. Looked up from germline, CDR1 is DFQATT and CDR2 is SNEGSKA (reference sequence). The CDR3 consists of 11 residues.

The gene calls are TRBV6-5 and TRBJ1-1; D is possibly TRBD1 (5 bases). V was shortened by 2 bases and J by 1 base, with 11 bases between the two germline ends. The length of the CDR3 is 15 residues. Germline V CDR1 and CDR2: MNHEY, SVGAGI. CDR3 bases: TGTGCCAGCAGTTACCGAGAGGGGTCGAACACTGAAGCTTTCTTT. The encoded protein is CASSYREGSNTEAFF.

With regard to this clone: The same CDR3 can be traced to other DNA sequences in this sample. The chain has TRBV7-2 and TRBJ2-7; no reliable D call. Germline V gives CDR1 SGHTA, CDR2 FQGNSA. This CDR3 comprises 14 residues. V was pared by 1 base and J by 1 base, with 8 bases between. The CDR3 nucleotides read TGTGCCAGCAGCTTAGTTGGCCAGTCCTACGAGCAGTACTTC. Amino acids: CASSLVGQSYEQYF. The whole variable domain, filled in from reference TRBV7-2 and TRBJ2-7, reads GAGVSQSPSNKVTEKGKDVELRCDPISGHTALYWYRQSLGQGLEFLIYFQGNSAPDKSGLPSDRFSAERTGGSVSTLTIQRTQQEDSAVYLCASSLVGQSYEQYFGPGTRLTVT.

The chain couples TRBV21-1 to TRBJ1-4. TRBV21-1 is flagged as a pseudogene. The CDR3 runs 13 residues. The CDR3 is CASSGGTNEKLFF. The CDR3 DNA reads TGTGCCAGCAGCGGGGGGACTAATGAAAAACTGTTTTTT.

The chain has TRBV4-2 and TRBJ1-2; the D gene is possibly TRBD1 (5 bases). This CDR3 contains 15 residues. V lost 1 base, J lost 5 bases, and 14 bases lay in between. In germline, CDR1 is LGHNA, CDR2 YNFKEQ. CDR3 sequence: CASSQVGGVEYGYTF. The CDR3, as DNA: TGTGCCAGCAGCCAAGTCGGGGGGGTCGAATATGGCTACACCTTC.

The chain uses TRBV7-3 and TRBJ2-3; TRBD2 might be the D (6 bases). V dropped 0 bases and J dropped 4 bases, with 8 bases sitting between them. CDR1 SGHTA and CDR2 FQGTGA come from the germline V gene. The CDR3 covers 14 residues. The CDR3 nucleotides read TGTGCCAGCAGCTTAACCGGGAGTGCAGATACGCAGTATTTT. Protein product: CASSLTGSADTQYF.

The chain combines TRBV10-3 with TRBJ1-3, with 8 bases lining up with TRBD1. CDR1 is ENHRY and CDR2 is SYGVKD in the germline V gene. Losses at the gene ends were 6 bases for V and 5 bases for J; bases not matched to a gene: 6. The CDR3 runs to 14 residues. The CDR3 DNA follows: TGTGCCATCAGAGACAGGGGTGAACGAAACACCATATATTTT. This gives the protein CAIRDRGERNTIYF.

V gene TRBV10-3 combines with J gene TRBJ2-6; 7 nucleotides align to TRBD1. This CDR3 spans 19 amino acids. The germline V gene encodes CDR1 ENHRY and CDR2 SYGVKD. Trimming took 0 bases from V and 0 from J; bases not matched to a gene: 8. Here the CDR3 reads CAISESGDRVLSGANVLTF. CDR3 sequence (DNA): TGTGCCATCAGTGAGTCCGGGGACAGAGTACTCTCTGGGGCCAACGTCCTGACTTTC.